The T cell receptor beta chain under discussion was sequenced for a study of glioma-infiltrating T cells. From germline, CDR1 is SGHTA and CDR2 FQGTGA. V lost 1 base and J lost 4, with 12 bases in between. This CDR3 is built from 15 residues. The iRepertoire nested amplicon-rescue multiplex PCR amplified TCR alpha and beta CDR3s from RNA. One entry per CDR3 protein results from TCRdb running MiXCR on the multiplex PCR reads. This repertoire shows about 140,000 distinct CDR3 sequences, 30% to 40% found once; its top ten account for around 20%. Notes on this clonotype: Its antigen is as yet unknown.

Notes on the study in general: CDR3 overlap between tissue and blood was very small.

The sample consisted of glioma tissue, nonneoplastic brain tissue, or PBMCs (not recorded which). The chain employs TRBV7-3 and TRBJ2-3; the D gene is possibly TRBD2 (6 bases). The TCR originated in a human donor with low-grade glioma or glioblastoma, undergoing nonglioma brain surgery, or in good health (not recorded which). CDR3 sequence reads: CASSLNGGGADTQYF. The DNA for the CDR3 is TGTGCCAGCAGCTTAAACGGCGGCGGGGCAGATACGCAGTATTTT. Filled out from reference TRBV7-3 and TRBJ2-3, the complete variable domain reads GAGVSQTPSNKVTEKGKYVELRCDPISGHTALYWYRQSLGQGPEFLIYFQGTGAADDSGLPNDRFFAVRPEGSVSTLKIQRTERGDSAVYLCASSLNGGGADTQYFGPGTRLTVL.